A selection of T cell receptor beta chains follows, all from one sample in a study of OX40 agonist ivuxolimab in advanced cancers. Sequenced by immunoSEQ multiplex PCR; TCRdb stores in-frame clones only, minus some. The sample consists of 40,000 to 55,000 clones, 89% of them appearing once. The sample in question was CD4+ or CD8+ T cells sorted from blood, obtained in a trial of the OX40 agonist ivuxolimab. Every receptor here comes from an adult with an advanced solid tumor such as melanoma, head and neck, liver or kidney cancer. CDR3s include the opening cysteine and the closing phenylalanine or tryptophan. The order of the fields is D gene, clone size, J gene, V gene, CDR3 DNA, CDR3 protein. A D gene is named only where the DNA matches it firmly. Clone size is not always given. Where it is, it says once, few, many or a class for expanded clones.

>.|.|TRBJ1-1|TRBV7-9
TGTGCCAGCAGCCCGGGGACACCCGCAAAGGGTGAAGCTTTCTTT
CASSPGTPAKGEAFF
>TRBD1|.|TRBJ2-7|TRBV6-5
TGTGCCAGCAGTTACTCGGGGACAGAGTTCGAGCAGTACTTC
CASSYSGTEFEQYF
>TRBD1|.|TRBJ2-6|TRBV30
TGCGCCTGGGGGACAGGGGCCGGGGCCAACGTCCTGACTTTC
CAWGTGAGANVLTF
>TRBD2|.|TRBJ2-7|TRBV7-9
TGTGCCAGCAGCCCCACGCGCGGGGGGCCCTACGAGCAGTACTTC
CASSPTRGGPYEQYF
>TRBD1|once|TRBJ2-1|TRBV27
TGTGCCAGCGCGGCCGGGACAGATGCCTACAATGAGCAGTTCTTC
CASAAGTDAYNEQFF
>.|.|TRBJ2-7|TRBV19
TGTGCCACCCCGGGCCCTAAGAGGAGGGGGTGTAGCTACGAGCAGTACTTC
CATPGPKRRGCSYEQYF
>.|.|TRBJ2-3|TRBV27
TGTGCCAGCAGTCTCGGGCCCCCGCAGTATTTT
CASSLGPPQYF
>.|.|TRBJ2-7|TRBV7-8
TGTGCCAGCAGCCCCAGGATGGACAGCCTTCACGAGCAGTACTTC
CASSPRMDSLHEQYF
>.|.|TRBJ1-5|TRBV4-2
TGTGCCAGCAGCCAAGAAGCCCCTGACGAGGGTTGGGGCAATCAGCCCCAGCATTTT
CASSQEAPDEGWGNQPQHF
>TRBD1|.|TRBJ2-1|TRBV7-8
TGTGCCAGCAGCTTAAAAATCCGGGACAGGGTCATGAATCCCAAAAATGAGCAGTTCTTC
CASSLKIRDRVMNPKNEQFF
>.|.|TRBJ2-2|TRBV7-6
TGTGCCAGCAGCCCCTTTTCCGCGACCGGGGAGCTGTTTTTT
CASSPFSATGELFF
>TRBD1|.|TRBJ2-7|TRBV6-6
TGTGCCAGCAGTTACAGGGGGACAGGGTATGAGCAGTACTTC
CASSYRGTGYEQYF
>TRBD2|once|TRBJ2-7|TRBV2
TGTGCCAGCACTGCGGGGGGTCTGGGAGCAGTTGACTTC
CASTAGGLGAVDF
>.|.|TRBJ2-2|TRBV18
TGTGCCAGCTCACAACCCCGCGGGGACAGTCTCACCGGGGAGCTGTTTTTT
CASSQPRGDSLTGELFF
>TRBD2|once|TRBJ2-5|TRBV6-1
TGTGCCAGCAGTGTGGGACTAGCGGGAGGAGGGCAAGAGACCCAGTACTTC
CASSVGLAGGGQETQYF
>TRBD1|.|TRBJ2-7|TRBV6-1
TGTGCCAGCAGAACAGGGGGCGCATCCTACGAGCAGTACTTC
CASRTGGASYEQYF
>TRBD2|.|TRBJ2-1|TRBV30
TGTGCCTGGAGTGTCGCTCTAGCGGTGAGCTCCTACAATGAGCAGTTCTTC
CAWSVALAVSSYNEQFF
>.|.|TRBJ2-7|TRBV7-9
TGTGCCAGCAGCCCCGAACCCGAAGGGTCCTACGAGCAGTACTTC
CASSPEPEGSYEQYF
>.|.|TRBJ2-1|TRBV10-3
TGTGCCATCACGGAAGGGGGGAGCTCCTACAATGAGCAGTTCTTC
CAITEGGSSYNEQFF
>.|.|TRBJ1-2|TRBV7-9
TGTGCCAGCAGCTGGACTGTGGCTACAACCTTC
CASSWTVATTF
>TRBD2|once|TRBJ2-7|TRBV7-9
TGTGCCAGCAGGCCGGGCAGCGGGAAAAGCGAGCAGTACTTC
CASRPGSGKSEQYF
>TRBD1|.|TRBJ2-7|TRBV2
TGTGCCACCCCGGGACAGGGGGGAATCGAGCAGTACTTC
CATPGQGGIEQYF
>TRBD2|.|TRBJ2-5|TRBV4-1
TGCGCCAGCAGCCAGGACCCTAGCGGTCTGGAAGAGACCCAGTACTTC
CASSQDPSGLEETQYF
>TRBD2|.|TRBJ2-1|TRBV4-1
TGCGCCAGCAGCCAAGATGCGGGAGGGATCCACAATGAGCAGTTCTTC
CASSQDAGGIHNEQFF
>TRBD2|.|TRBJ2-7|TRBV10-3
TGTGCCATCAGGCTAGCGGAGAAATACGAGCAGTACTTC
CAIRLAEKYEQYF
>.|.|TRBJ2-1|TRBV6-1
TGTGCCAGCAGTGAGTTGCCGGCGGCCCCCAGCGGGCTCTACAATGAGCAGTTCTTC
CASSELPAAPSGLYNEQFF
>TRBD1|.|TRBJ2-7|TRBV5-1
TGCGCCAGCAGCTTACGGGACAGAAACTACGAGCAGTACTTC
CASSLRDRNYEQYF
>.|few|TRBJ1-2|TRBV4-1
TGCGCCAGCAGCCAAGTTAATGGTCTTGGCTACACCTTC
CASSQVNGLGYTF
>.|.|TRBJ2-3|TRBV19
TGTGCCAGTGGCGCTAGCGACTCCTTCACAGATACGCAGTATTTT
CASGASDSFTDTQYF
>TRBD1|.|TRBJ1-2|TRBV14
TGTGCCAGCAGCCACGGGGACAGGGCCGGCTATGGCTACACCTTC
CASSHGDRAGYGYTF
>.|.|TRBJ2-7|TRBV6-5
TGTGCCAGCAGGCCCCCTGGCAGGGGCTACGAGCAGTACTTC
CASRPPGRGYEQYF
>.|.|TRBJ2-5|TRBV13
TGTGCCAGCAGAAAAGAGAGCGAACAAGAGACCCAGTACTTC
CASRKESEQETQYF
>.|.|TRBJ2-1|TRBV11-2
TGTGCCAGCGGCCATAATGAGCAGTTCTTC
CASGHNEQFF
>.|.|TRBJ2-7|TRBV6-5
TGTGCCAGCAGTTACTCGACTGAAGGTCACGAGCAGTACTTC
CASSYSTEGHEQYF
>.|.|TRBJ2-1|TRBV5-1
TGCGCCAGCAGCTTATCTTACTCACAGGTGCAGTTCTTC
CASSLSYSQVQFF
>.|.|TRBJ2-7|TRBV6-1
TGTGCCAGCAGTGAAGCCCCCTGGGAGGAAGGGAACCCCTACGAGCAGTACTTC
CASSEAPWEEGNPYEQYF
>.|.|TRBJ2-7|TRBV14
TGTGCCAGCAGCTCCACAGGGTCCTACGAGCAGTACTTC
CASSSTGSYEQYF
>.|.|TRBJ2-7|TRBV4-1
TGCGCCAGCAGCCACGCCACCGGCGGGTGGTACGAGCAGTACTTC
CASSHATGGWYEQYF
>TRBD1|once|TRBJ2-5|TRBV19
TGTGCCAGTAGCCCGGACAGGGGGCGCCGGATCCAAGAGACCCAGTACTTC
CASSPDRGRRIQETQYF
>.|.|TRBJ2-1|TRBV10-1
TGCGCCAGCAGTGAGTCCGGGCCTAGCCAGGATGAGCAGTTCTTC
CASSESGPSQDEQFF
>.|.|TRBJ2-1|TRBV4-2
TGTGCCAGCAGCCAAGAAGATTACTACAATGAGCAGTTCTTC
CASSQEDYYNEQFF
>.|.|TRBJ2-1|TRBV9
TGTGCCAGCAGTTACAACCCCTCCTACAATGAGCAGTTCTTC
CASSYNPSYNEQFF
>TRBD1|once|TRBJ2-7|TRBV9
TGTGCCAGCAGCGTAGGGGACAGGCCCTACGAGCAGTACTTC
CASSVGDRPYEQYF
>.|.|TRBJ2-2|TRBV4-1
TGCGCCAGCAGCCAGGGGTTAAGTCCACCCACCGGGGAGCTGTTTTTT
CASSQGLSPPTGELFF
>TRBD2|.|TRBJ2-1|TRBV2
TGTGCCAGCAGTGTCGCTAGCGGGAGTGTGAATGAGCAGTTCTTC
CASSVASGSVNEQFF
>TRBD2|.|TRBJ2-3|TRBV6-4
TGTGCCAGCAGTGTAAGCGGGGGGGCGTCAGATACGCAGTATTTT
CASSVSGGASDTQYF
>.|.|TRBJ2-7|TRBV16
TGTGCCAGCAGCCATTTGTTGGGGTACGAGCAGTACTTC
CASSHLLGYEQYF